This entry describes one T cell receptor (beta chain). Per the original data handling: Nucleated cell counts were estimated from reference gene primer amplification. This table comes from immunoSEQ multiplex PCR, and its TCRdb copy is limited to in-frame clones, with some not included. V, J and clone size are those of that table, while D and trimming were read from the DNA. The data show almost 250,000 clones, more than 70% seen once. This sample was included in a study of blood T cell repertoires in COVID-19. Overall study: COVID-19 samples collected from the United States, Italy and Spain covered acute and convalescent phases. The analysed material was cDNA or gDNA that came from T cells, B-cell-depleted T cells, or PBMCs.

V shed 0 bases, J shed 8 bases, and the junction held 5 bases outside the gene matches. The CDR3 is 14 residues long. In germline, CDR1 is SGHRS, CDR2 YFSETQ. Seattle patients were enrolled during active infection and followed longitudinally. The clonotype comes from an elderly woman with COVID-19, enrolled during active disease. The gene calls are TRBV5-1 and TRBJ1-2; TRBD1 matches 9 bases. The sequenced sample consisted of peripheral blood. The CDR3 nucleotides are TGCGCCAGCAGCTTGGCGGGACAGGGTCACGGCTACACCTTC. Translation gives CASSLAGQGHGYTF.